This section outlines one TCR beta chain sequence together with its context. This entry comes from a study of tumor and adjacent non-tumor tissue in lung cancer. A modified ARM-PCR protocol with three rounds of nested PCR amplified TCRbeta. One entry per CDR3 protein results from TCRdb running MiXCR on the multiplex PCR reads. The table records some 99,000 distinct CDR3 sequences, 75% of them present only once. No cell sorting was done before RNA was extracted from the tissue. Trimming pared 9 bases from V and 7 bases from J, leaving 15 bases between. This CDR3 spans 12 amino acids. Germline loops: CDR1 MDHEN, CDR2 SYDVKM.

The chain employs TRBV28 and TRBJ1-2, with a possible D match to TRBD1 (6 bases). This sequence was found in an older woman with non-small cell lung cancer. The sequenced sample was lung tumor tissue. CDR3: CASSQGWSGYTF. CDR3 sequence (DNA): TGTGCCAGTTCACAGGGATGGAGTGGCTACACCTTC.